The entry that follows covers one TCR beta chain sequence. The data were taken from a study of blood T cells in healthy people across ages. Trimming left V 7 bases short and J 0 bases short, with 7 bases between. Per germline, CDR1 GTSNPN and CDR2 SVGIG (reference sequence). This CDR3 is 12 amino acids long. The second PCR ran roughly 6 to 11 cycles with a sample-barcoded 5' primer and J-beta primers. Every sample returned 3 million or more CDR3-containing paired-end reads. TCRdb redid the calling of the 5' RACE reads with MiXCR, one entry per CDR3 protein. The data show over a million distinct CDR3 sequences, 35% to 45% seen once.

The TCR sequence derives from a woman aged 18-29 years in good health. The chain carries TRBV30 and TRBJ1-5; D might be TRBD1 (5 bases). Source material: blood. Here the CDR3 reads CALGDSNQPQHF. In DNA, the CDR3 is TGTGCCTTAGGGGATAGCAATCAGCCCCAGCATTTT.